This T cell receptor beta chain was identified during a study of OX40 agonist ivuxolimab in advanced cancers. Clones were sequenced by immunoSEQ multiplex PCR, and TCRdb holds only the in-frame ones, with some missing. The sample records about 20,000 clones, 86% being singletons. This clone appeared a single time. The starting material was CD4+ or CD8+ T cells sorted from blood, obtained in a trial of the OX40 agonist ivuxolimab. The origin of this receptor is an adult with an advanced solid tumor such as melanoma, head and neck, liver or kidney cancer.

The DNA of the CDR3 is TGCGCCAGCCAGGTGGACGGCTCAAGCACAGATACGCAGTATTTT. Translation: CASQVDGSSTDTQYF. The chain joins TRBV5-1 to TRBJ2-3; no definite D call. V gave up 7 bases and J gave up 0 bases, with 15 bases separating them. This CDR3 contains 15 residues. Germline V CDR1 and CDR2: SGHRS, YFSETQ.